The rows below give T cell receptor beta chains drawn from one sample of a study of cytomegalovirus exposure and HLA in healthy donors. TCRdb's copy holds only in-frame clones and misses some; the assay was immunoSEQ multiplex PCR. The data show around 150,000 clones, roughly 91% seen once. Sequenced input: PBMCs. These receptors all stem from a woman under 30 in good health and CMV-seropositive. Both conserved end residues are part of each CDR3. Fields, in order: J gene, clone size, D gene, V gene, CDR3 DNA, CDR3 protein. D genes are given only for firm matches. A clone size is listed for some rows: how often the clone was seen (once, few, many), or a class if it is expanded.

TRBJ2-2	.	.	TRBV5-4	TGTGCCAGCAGCTTTCAGAGCGAAGCCGGGGAGCTGTTTTTT	CASSFQSEAGELFF
TRBJ1-1	.	TRBD1	TRBV6-1	TGTGCCAGCAGAGACAGGGAACTGAACACTGAAGCTTTCTTT	CASRDRELNTEAFF
TRBJ2-1	.	TRBD2	TRBV4-1	TGCGCCAGCAGCCACGACACCACTAGCGGGAGGGCCGACTACAATGAGCAGTTCTTC	CASSHDTTSGRADYNEQFF
TRBJ1-4	.	.	TRBV15	TGTGCCATCAGCGTAAGACAAAGGCGGGATGAAAAACTGTTTTTT	CAISVRQRRDEKLFF
TRBJ2-2	.	TRBD2	TRBV7-3	TGTGCCAGCAGCTTATTCGGACTAGCGGGGGATGGCGGGGAGCTGTTTTTT	CASSLFGLAGDGGELFF
TRBJ1-1	once	TRBD1	TRBV29-1	TGCAGCGTGGACGGGACAGGCGAAAACACTGAAGCTTTCTTT	CSVDGTGENTEAFF
TRBJ1-2	.	.	TRBV7-8	TGTGCCAGCAGCTCCCACTACTATGGCTACACCTTC	CASSSHYYGYTF
TRBJ2-5	.	.	TRBV5-1	TGCGCCAGCAGCCCGGGGTCTAGCGTAACAAGAGGGTCCCAGTACTTC	CASSPGSSVTRGSQYF
TRBJ2-7	.	TRBD1	TRBV6-1	TGTGCCAGCAGTGCCCGGGACAGCTCCTACGAGCAGTACTTC	CASSARDSSYEQYF
TRBJ1-1	.	.	TRBV6-5	TGTGCCAGCAGAGAGAGAGGGCCCTTACCTGAAGCTTTCTTT	CASRERGPLPEAFF
TRBJ2-1	.	.	TRBV18	TGTGCCAGCTCACCAAGGGGCCAGGCGGGGCTCTACAATGAGCAGTTCTTC	CASSPRGQAGLYNEQFF
TRBJ2-1	once	TRBD2	TRBV19	TGTGCCAGTAGTACCGGACTAGCGCACTACAATGAGCAGTTCTTC	CASSTGLAHYNEQFF
TRBJ2-7	few	.	TRBV5-1	TGCGCCAGCAGCTTGAAAGGGGACTTAGGGCAGTACTTC	CASSLKGDLGQYF
TRBJ1-2	few	.	TRBV6-1	TGTGCCAGCAGTGAACCCTTCCAGGAATACTATGGCTACACCTTC	CASSEPFQEYYGYTF
TRBJ2-5	.	.	TRBV27	TGTGCCAGCAGTTTAGGTATCCAGGGGAGAAAAGAGACCCAGTACTTC	CASSLGIQGRKETQYF
TRBJ1-4	.	TRBD1	TRBV28	TGTGCCAGCAGTATCGGACAGGGAGATGAAAAACTGTTTTTT	CASSIGQGDEKLFF
TRBJ2-3	.	TRBD2	TRBV5-4	TGTGCCAGCAGCTTTGCGACTAGCGGGGGAACGCAGTATTTT	CASSFATSGGTQYF
TRBJ2-2	.	.	TRBV7-3	TGTGCCAGCAGCTTAAGGATGGCGGCAGCGAACACCGGGGAGCTGTTTTTT	CASSLRMAAANTGELFF
TRBJ2-1	once	TRBD2	TRBV7-6	TGTGCCAGCAGCCCCCTCTGGTCTAGCGGATACAATGAGCAGTTCTTC	CASSPLWSSGYNEQFF
TRBJ2-7	.	.	TRBV7-2	TGTGCCAGCAGTTTAACAGGGCCCCAGTACTTC	CASSLTGPQYF
TRBJ2-3	.	.	TRBV6-5	TGTGCCAGCAGCGGACAGTTCCCTCTAGGAGATACGCAGTATTTT	CASSGQFPLGDTQYF
TRBJ2-7	.	TRBD2	TRBV9	TGTGCCAGCAGCCCGCGACTAGCGGGAGCCTTAACCGAGCAGTACTTC	CASSPRLAGALTEQYF
TRBJ2-7	.	.	TRBV30	TGTGCCTCCAGACTCGGTAAATACGAGCAGTACTTC	CASRLGKYEQYF
TRBJ2-2	.	TRBD1	TRBV28	TGTGCCAGCAGTTTAAGCGGACAGGGGGCCGGGGAGCTGTTTTTT	CASSLSGQGAGELFF
TRBJ2-1	.	TRBD2	TRBV5-1	TGCGCCAGCAGGCCCCTAGCGGGAGGGAGGGAGCAGTTCTTC	CASRPLAGGREQFF
TRBJ1-5	.	.	TRBV7-2	TGTGCCACCGTGGGGGACGGACTAATGAATCAGCCCCAGCATTTT	CATVGDGLMNQPQHF
TRBJ2-7	.	TRBD2	TRBV5-1	TGCGCCAGCAGCCCGGGACTAGCTCTTAACGAGCAGTACTTC	CASSPGLALNEQYF
TRBJ1-5	.	TRBD1	TRBV19	TGTGCCACGAACCCCGGGACAGCTCGAAATCAGCCCCAGCATTTT	CATNPGTARNQPQHF
TRBJ2-7	.	TRBD1	TRBV10-3	TGTGCCATCAGTGGGACCGAGCGGGACAGGGCCTCCTACGAGCAGTACTTC	CAISGTERDRASYEQYF
TRBJ2-3	.	TRBD2	TRBV30	TGTGCCTGGAATAAACTAGCGGATTATGCGAGGGAGGATACGCAGTATTTT	CAWNKLADYAREDTQYF
TRBJ1-3	once	.	TRBV9	TGTGCCAGCGGGGGCAGGGATACTGGAAACACCATATATTTT	CASGGRDTGNTIYF
TRBJ1-3	.	.	TRBV6-5	TGTGCCAGCAGCCTCACAGACTCTGGAAACACCATATATTTT	CASSLTDSGNTIYF
TRBJ2-2	.	.	TRBV9	TGTGCCAGCAGCGCACGGACAGTTAACACCGGGGAGCTGTTTTTT	CASSARTVNTGELFF
TRBJ2-1	.	TRBD2	TRBV5-1	TGCGCCAACAAGACTTCGGGGGGGTCCTACAATGAGCAGTTCTTC	CANKTSGGSYNEQFF
TRBJ2-4	once	.	TRBV18	TGTGCCAGCTCACCACCTGAGCGGGACAGGTCCAAAAACATTCAGTACTTC	CASSPPERDRSKNIQYF
TRBJ1-4	.	.	TRBV30	TGTGCCTGGAATCCCAGGACAGTTAATGAAAAACTGTTTTTT	CAWNPRTVNEKLFF
TRBJ1-2	.	.	TRBV5-1	TGCGCCAGCAGCTTGCAAGACGGCAGCGGTGGCTACACCTTC	CASSLQDGSGGYTF
TRBJ2-5	.	.	TRBV2	TGTGCCAGCAGTGATGGGGGCTCCTCCGGGCAAGAGACCCAGTACTTC	CASSDGGSSGQETQYF
TRBJ1-1	.	TRBD1	TRBV6-5	TGTGCCAGCAGTTACGGGGGACAGGAAAGTACTGAAGCTTTCTTT	CASSYGGQESTEAFF
TRBJ2-3	.	.	TRBV5-1	TGCGCCAGCAGCTGGGTTAGAGCGGCCGGCACAGATACGCAGTATTTT	CASSWVRAAGTDTQYF
TRBJ2-1	.	TRBD2	TRBV29-1	TGCAGCGTAACCGGGACTAGCGGACTCAATGAGCAGTTCTTC	CSVTGTSGLNEQFF
TRBJ2-5	.	.	TRBV7-2	TGTGCCAGCAGCTTAGTGACAGGTTGGGTTGGGGAGACCCAGTACTTC	CASSLVTGWVGETQYF
TRBJ2-7	.	.	TRBV2	TGTGCCAGCAGTGTAGTTCGCGAGCAGTACTTC	CASSVVREQYF
TRBJ2-1	.	TRBD2	TRBV10-3	TGTGCCATCAGTCCGGGACTAGCGGGAATTAATGAGCAGTTCTTC	CAISPGLAGINEQFF
TRBJ1-1	.	.	TRBV6-5	TGTGCCAGCAGTTATATGAGTCCGAACACTGAAGCTTTCTTT	CASSYMSPNTEAFF
TRBJ1-1	.	.	TRBV2	TGTGCCAGCAGTGAAGGGGGCCTGAGGAACACTGAAGCTTTCTTT	CASSEGGLRNTEAFF
TRBJ1-1	.	.	TRBV9	TGTGCCAGCAGCGTCAGATTAAGCGGGACTGAAGCTTTCTTT	CASSVRLSGTEAFF
TRBJ2-2	.	.	TRBV28	TGTGCCACCTCACTCTCTAGGGGGTTCCGCCAGTCATCCACCGGGGAGCTGTTTTTT	CATSLSRGFRQSSTGELFF
TRBJ1-1	.	TRBD1	TRBV5-1	TGCGCCAGCAGCCCCACAGGGGACACTGAAGCTTTCTTT	CASSPTGDTEAFF
TRBJ2-1	.	.	TRBV7-2	TGTGCCAGCAGCTTAGGGGCAGGGCGTCGCAATGAGCAGTTCTTC	CASSLGAGRRNEQFF